This T cell receptor beta chain was obtained from a study of blood T cells in healthy people across ages. Study information: About one barcoded beta molecule per two T cells was the capture yield of template switching. Study-wide findings and caveats: Unknown CMV status may confound age-related changes in expanded clones. Versus aged donors, long-lived donors had higher diversity and more naive CD4+ cells. Naive T cell percentage showed a strong correlation with the diversity of TCR beta.

Comments on this clonotype: The antigen remains undetermined.

Next came a second PCR, run for about 6 to 12 cycles, which used a sample-barcoded 5' primer along with a J-beta primer mix. MiXCR was run by TCRdb on the 5' RACE reads, yielding one entry per CDR3 protein. The table has around 1.1 million distinct CDR3 sequences, more than 30% seen once; the top ten hold around 14%. CDR1 is SGHDN and CDR2 is FVKESK in the germline V gene. The CDR3 is 15 residues long. J was trimmed by 8 bases and V by 4 bases; bases with no gene match: 7. The chain uses TRBV14 and TRBJ1-6; 8 positions agree with TRBD1. The receptor was derived from a man aged 18 to 30 in good health. Specimen: blood. The CDR3 nucleotides read TGTGCCAGCAGCCGCCAAGACAGGGGTTATTCACCCCTCCACTTT. Residues: CASSRQDRGYSPLHF.